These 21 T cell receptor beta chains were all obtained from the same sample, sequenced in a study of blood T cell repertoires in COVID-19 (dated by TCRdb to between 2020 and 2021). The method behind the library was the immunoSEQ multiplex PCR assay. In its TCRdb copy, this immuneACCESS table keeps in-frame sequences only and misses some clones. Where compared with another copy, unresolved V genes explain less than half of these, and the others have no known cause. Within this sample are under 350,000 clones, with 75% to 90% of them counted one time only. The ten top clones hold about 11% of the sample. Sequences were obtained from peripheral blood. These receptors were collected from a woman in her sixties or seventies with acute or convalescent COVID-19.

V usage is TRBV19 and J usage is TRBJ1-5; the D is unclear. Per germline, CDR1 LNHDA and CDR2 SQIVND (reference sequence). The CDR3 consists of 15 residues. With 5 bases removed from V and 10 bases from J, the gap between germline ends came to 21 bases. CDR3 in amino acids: CASSARAGNHFPQHF. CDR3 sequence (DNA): TGTGCCAGTAGTGCCCGAGCCGGTAATCATTTTCCCCAGCATTTT.

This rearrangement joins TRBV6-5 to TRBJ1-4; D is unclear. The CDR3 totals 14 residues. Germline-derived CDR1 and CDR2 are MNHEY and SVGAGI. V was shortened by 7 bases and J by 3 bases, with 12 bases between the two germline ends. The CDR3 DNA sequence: TGTGCCAGCACCGAGGGTCCCGCTAATGAAAAACTGTTTTTT. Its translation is CASTEGPANEKLFF.

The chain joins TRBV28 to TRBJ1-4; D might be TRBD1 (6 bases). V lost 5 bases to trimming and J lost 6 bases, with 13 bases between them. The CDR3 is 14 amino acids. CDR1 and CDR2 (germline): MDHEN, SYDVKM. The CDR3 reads CASSPGDQDEKLFF. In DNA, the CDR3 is TGTGCCAGCAGTCCAGGGGACCAAGATGAAAAACTGTTTTTT.

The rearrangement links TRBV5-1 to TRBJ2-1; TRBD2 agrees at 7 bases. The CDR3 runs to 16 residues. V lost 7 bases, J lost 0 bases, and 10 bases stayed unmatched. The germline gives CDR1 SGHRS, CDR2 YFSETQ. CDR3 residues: CASGRLASSSYNEQFF. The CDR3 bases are TGCGCCAGCGGAAGACTAGCATCAAGCTCCTACAATGAGCAGTTCTTC.

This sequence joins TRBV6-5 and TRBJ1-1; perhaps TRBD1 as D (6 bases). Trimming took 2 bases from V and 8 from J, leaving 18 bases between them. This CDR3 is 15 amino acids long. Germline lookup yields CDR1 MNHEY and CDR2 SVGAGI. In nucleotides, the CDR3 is TGTGCCAGCAGTTACGGGATTACCAGGGGTGGGGAAGCTTTCTTT. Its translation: CASSYGITRGGEAFF.

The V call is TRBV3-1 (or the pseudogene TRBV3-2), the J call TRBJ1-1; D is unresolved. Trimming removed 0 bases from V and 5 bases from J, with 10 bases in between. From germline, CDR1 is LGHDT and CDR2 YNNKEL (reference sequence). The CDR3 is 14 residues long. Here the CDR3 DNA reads TGTGCCAGCAGCCAAGATTGGCGGGGAACTGAAGCTTTCTTT. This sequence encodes CASSQDWRGTEAFF.

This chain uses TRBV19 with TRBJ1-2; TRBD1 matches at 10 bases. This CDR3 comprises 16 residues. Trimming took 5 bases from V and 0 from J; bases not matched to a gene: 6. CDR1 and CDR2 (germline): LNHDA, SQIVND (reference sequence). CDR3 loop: CASSALGTGANYGYTF. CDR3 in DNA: TGTGCCAGTAGTGCCCTCGGGACAGGGGCTAACTATGGCTACACCTTC.

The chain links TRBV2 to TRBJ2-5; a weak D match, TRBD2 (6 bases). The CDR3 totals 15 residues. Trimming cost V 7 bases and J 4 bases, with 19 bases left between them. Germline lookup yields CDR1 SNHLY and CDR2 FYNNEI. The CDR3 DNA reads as TGTGCCAGCACCGGGGGACCATCTCGGCCAGAGACCCAGTACTTC. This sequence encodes CASTGGPSRPETQYF.

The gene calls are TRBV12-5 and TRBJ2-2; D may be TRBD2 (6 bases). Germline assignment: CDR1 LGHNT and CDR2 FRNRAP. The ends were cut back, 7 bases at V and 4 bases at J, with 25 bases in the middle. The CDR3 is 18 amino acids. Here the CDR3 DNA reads TGTGCTAGTGCCCCGTCATCCGGAGGGGCCGTTAGCACCGGGGAGCTGTTTTTT. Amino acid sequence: CASAPSSGGAVSTGELFF.

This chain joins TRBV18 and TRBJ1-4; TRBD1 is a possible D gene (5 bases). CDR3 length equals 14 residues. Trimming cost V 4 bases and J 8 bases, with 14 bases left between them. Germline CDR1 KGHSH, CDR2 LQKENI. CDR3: CASSRAGRNEKLFF. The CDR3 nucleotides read TGTGCCAGCTCACGGGCAGGGAGGAACGAAAAACTGTTTTTT.

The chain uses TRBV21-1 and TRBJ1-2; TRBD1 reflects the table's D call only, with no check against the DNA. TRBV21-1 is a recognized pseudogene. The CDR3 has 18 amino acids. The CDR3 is CASSKGGTGGAKSYGYTF. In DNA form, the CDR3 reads TGTGCCAGCAGCAAAGGCGGGACAGGGGGCGCAAAAAGTTATGGCTACACCTTC.

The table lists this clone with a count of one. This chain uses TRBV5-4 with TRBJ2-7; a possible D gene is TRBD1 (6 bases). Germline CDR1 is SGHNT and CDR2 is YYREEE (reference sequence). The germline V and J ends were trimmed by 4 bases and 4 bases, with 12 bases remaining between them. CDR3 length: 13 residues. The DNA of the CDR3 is TGTGCCAGCAGCAGTAAACAGGGATACGAGCAGTACTTC. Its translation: CASSSKQGYEQYF. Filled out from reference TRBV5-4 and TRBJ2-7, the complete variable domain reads ETGVTQSPTHLIKTRGQQVTLRCSSQSGHNTVSWYQQALGQGPQFIFQYYREEENGRGNFPPRFSGLQFPNYSSELNVNALELDDSALYLCASSSKQGYEQYFGPGTRLTVT.

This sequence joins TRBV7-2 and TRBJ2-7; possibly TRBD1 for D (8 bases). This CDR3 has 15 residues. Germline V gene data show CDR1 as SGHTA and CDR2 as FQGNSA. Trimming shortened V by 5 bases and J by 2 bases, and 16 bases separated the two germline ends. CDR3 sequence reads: CASSADRGGAYEQYF. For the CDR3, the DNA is TGTGCCAGCAGCGCTGACAGGGGAGGGGCCTACGAGCAGTACTTC.

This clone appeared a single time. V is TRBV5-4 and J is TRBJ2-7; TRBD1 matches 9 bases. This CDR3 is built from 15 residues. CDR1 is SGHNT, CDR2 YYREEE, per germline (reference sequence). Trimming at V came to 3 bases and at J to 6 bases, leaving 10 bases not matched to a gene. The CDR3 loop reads CASSSYPGQGSEQYF. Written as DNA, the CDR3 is TGTGCCAGCAGCTCCTATCCGGGACAGGGATCCGAGCAGTACTTC.

In DNA, the CDR3 is TGTGCCTGGAGTCTCTCCGGGACTAGGGACGAGCAGTACTTC. Amino acid sequence: CAWSLSGTRDEQYF. The V and J genes are TRBV30 and TRBJ2-7; 8 bases agree with TRBD2. Germline CDR1 is GTSNPN and CDR2 is SVGIG (reference sequence). Trimming took 2 bases from V and 5 from J; bases not matched to a gene: 8. The CDR3 is 14 amino acids.

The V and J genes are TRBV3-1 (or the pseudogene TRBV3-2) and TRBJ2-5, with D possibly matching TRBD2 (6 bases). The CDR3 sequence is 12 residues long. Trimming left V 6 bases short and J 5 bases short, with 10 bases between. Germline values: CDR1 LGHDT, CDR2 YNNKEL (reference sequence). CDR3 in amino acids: CASRDAGETQYF. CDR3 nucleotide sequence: TGTGCCAGCAGAGATGCGGGGGAGACCCAGTACTTC.

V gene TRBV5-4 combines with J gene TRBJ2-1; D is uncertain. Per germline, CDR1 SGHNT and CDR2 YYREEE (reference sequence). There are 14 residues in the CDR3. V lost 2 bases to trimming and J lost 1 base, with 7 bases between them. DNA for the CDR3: TGTGCCAGCAGCTTTCCTAATTCCTACAATGAGCAGTTCTTC. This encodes CASSFPNSYNEQFF.

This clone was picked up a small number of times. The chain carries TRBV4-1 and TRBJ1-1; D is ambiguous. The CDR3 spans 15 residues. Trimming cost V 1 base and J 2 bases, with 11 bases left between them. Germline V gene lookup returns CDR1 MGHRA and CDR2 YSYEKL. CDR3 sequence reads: CASSQGYQVNTEAFF. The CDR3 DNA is TGCGCCAGCAGCCAAGGTTATCAGGTAAACACTGAAGCTTTCTTT.

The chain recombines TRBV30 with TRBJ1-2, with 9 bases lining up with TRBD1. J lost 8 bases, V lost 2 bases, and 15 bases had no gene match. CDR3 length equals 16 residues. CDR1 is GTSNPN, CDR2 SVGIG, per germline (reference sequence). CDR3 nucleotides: TGTGCCTGGAGTCGGAATTCCGGGACAGGGAGAGGAGGCTACACCTTC. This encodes CAWSRNSGTGRGGYTF.

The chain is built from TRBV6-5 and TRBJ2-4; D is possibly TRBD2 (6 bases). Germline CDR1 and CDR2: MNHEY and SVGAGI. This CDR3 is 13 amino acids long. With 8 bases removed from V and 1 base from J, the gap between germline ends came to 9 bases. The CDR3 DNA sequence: TGTGCCAGCCGGCTAGCGGCCAAAAACATTCAGTACTTC. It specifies CASRLAAKNIQYF.

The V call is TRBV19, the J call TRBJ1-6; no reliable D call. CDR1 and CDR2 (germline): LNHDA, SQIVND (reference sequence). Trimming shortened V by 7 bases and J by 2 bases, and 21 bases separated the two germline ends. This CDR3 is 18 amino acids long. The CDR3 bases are TGTGCCAGTAATTTCGGGCGCCTCCACGGGGCCTATAATTCACCCCTCCACTTT. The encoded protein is CASNFGRLHGAYNSPLHF.